The rows below give T cell receptor beta chains drawn from one sample of a study of T cell changes during pregnancy in multiple sclerosis. Here immunoSEQ multiplex PCR was the method, and the copy in TCRdb shows in-frame clones only, minus some. Among 55,000 to 75,000 clones listed, 90% to 95% were seen once. Material: peripheral blood, obtained in the third trimester of pregnancy. The source is a female donor in good health, enrolled as a control in a pregnancy study. Each CDR3 is given with its conserved first and last residue. A D gene is named only where the DNA matches it firmly. Rows give clone size only sometimes, using once, few, many, or a class for an expanded clone.

TRBJ2-5	TRBD1	TRBV2	-	12	TGTGCCGTGCAGGGGGCCCGAAAGACCCAGTACTTC	CAVQGARKTQYF
TRBJ1-3	-	TRBV18	-	18	TGTGCCAGCTCACCACTATCGACGACAGTTCTCTCTGGAAACACCATATATTTT	CASSPLSTTVLSGNTIYF
TRBJ1-1	-	TRBV6-5	-	14	TGTGCCAGCAGCTCACGACAGGCGAACACTGAAGCTTTCTTT	CASSSRQANTEAFF
TRBJ1-4	-	TRBV9	-	13	TGTGCCAGCAGCCCTACAAGGGGAGAAAAACTGTTTTTT	CASSPTRGEKLFF
TRBJ1-2	-	TRBV28	few	15	TGTGCCAGCAGTTCACCGGGACTCATTAACTATGGCTACACCTTC	CASSSPGLINYGYTF
TRBJ2-7	TRBD1	TRBV29-1	-	18	TGCAGCGTTGAAGAATGGGGTGGGGGGACAGGGAAGTCCTACGAGCAGTACTTC	CSVEEWGGGTGKSYEQYF
TRBJ1-1	-	TRBV5-1	-	13	TGCGCCAGCAGCCGGGGACAACGCGAGGGAGCTTTCTTT	CASSRGQREGAFF
TRBJ1-1	TRBD1	TRBV4-1	-	16	TGCGCCAGCAGCCAAGGGACGGGACAGGCGAACACTGAAGCTTTCTTT	CASSQGTGQANTEAFF
TRBJ2-1	TRBD2	TRBV15	-	15	TGTGCCACCAGCAGAGCTAGCGGGGCGGCTAGGGAGCAGTTCTTC	CATSRASGAAREQFF
TRBJ2-5	-	TRBV5-1	-	16	TGCGCCAGCAGCTTGGGGGAGACAAGGGTCCGGGAGACCCAGTACTTC	CASSLGETRVRETQYF
TRBJ2-3	-	TRBV5-4	-	16	TGTGCCAGCAGCCCTCGTTCGAGAGGGGAGGAAGATACGCAGTATTTT	CASSPRSRGEEDTQYF
TRBJ1-6	-	TRBV28	-	15	TGTGCCAGCAGTCCCTTTAACACCTATAATTCACCCCTCCACTTT	CASSPFNTYNSPLHF
TRBJ1-1	TRBD1	TRBV7-9	few	15	TGTGCCAGCAGCTTAGCTCGGACAGGGGGCACTGAAGCTTTCTTT	CASSLARTGGTEAFF
TRBJ1-5	-	TRBV28	-	13	TGTGCCAGCAGTGGGGGGTGGGGGCAGCCCCAGCATTTT	CASSGGWGQPQHF
TRBJ2-5	TRBD2	TRBV9	-	18	TGTGCCAGCAGCGTAGTGGCTAGCGGGGGGCCCGGTCAAGAGACCCAGTACTTC	CASSVVASGGPGQETQYF
TRBJ1-3	TRBD1	TRBV28	once	18	TGTGCCAGCAGTTTATGGGACAGGACTACAAGCTCTGGAAACACCATATATTTT	CASSLWDRTTSSGNTIYF
TRBJ1-5	TRBD1	TRBV6-1	-	15	TGTGCCAGCAGGAGATGGACAGGGGGCATGGAGCCCCAGCATTTT	CASRRWTGGMEPQHF
TRBJ2-1	-	TRBV19	-	13	TGTGCCAGTAGTATAGTCGGGAACAATGAGCAGTTCTTC	CASSIVGNNEQFF
TRBJ2-3	TRBD1	TRBV4-3	-	17	TGCGCCAGCAGCCAAGATGCAGGGGGCGGGTACCAAGATACGCAGTATTTT	CASSQDAGGGYQDTQYF
TRBJ1-1	-	TRBV7-9	-	13	TGTGCCAGCAGCTTAGCGCCCCGGGAGGAAGCTTTCTTT	CASSLAPREEAFF
TRBJ2-7	-	TRBV27	-	13	TGTGCCAGCAGTTTTACAGGGTCCTACGAGCAGTACTTC	CASSFTGSYEQYF
TRBJ1-6	-	TRBV6-5	-	15	TGTGCCAGCAGTTACTCGACTAGGGTTGGTTCACCCCTCCACTTT	CASSYSTRVGSPLHF
TRBJ2-7	-	TRBV5-5	once	15	TGTGCCAGCAGCTTATTGGCGGCCAGCTCCTACGAGCAGTACTTC	CASSLLAASSYEQYF
TRBJ2-5	TRBD2	TRBV29-1	-	14	TGCAGCGCCTCCCTAGCGGGGGGACAAGAGACCCAGTACTTC	CSASLAGGQETQYF
TRBJ1-2	-	TRBV4-3	-	14	TGCGCCAGCAGCCCGGCGGGGGGCAACTATGGCTACACCTTC	CASSPAGGNYGYTF
TRBJ1-2	-	TRBV19	-	13	TGTGCCAGTAGTATAGATTCGGGGAGCGGCTACACCTTC	CASSIDSGSGYTF
TRBJ2-7	-	TRBV18	-	13	TGTGCCAGCTCACCCGCGGTGACCTACGAGCAGTACTTC	CASSPAVTYEQYF
TRBJ1-1	-	TRBV6-5	few	12	TGTGCCAGCACGGGGGGGAACACTGAAGCTTTCTTT	CASTGGNTEAFF
TRBJ2-1	TRBD1	TRBV7-9	-	13	TGTGCCAGCAAGGACAGGGGGTTGGATGAGCAGTTCTTC	CASKDRGLDEQFF
TRBJ2-5	-	TRBV13	once	13	TGTGCCAGCAGCTTAGGGGGGCGGGAGACCCAGTACTTC	CASSLGGRETQYF
TRBJ2-7	TRBD1	TRBV5-1	-	15	TGCGCCAGCAAGCAGAACGACAGGGCCCCTTACGAGCAGTACTTC	CASKQNDRAPYEQYF
TRBJ1-6	-	TRBV19	-	15	TGTGCCAGTAGTATACAGGCGAATTATAATTCACCCCTCCACTTT	CASSIQANYNSPLHF
TRBJ2-7	-	TRBV19	-	12	TGTGCCAGTAAGAGTTCGGCCTACGAGCAGTACTTC	CASKSSAYEQYF
TRBJ2-3	TRBD1	TRBV4-2	-	18	TGTGCCAGCAGCCAGTGGTGGTCGGGACAGGTTAGCACAGATACGCAGTATTTT	CASSQWWSGQVSTDTQYF
TRBJ1-2	TRBD1	TRBV5-4	-	16	TGTGCCAGCAGCGCACCGGGACAGGGCATTGACTATGGCTACACCTTC	CASSAPGQGIDYGYTF
TRBJ1-3	-	TRBV27	-	18	TGTGCCAGCAGTTTAATTGAGACAGGTACGAACTCTGGAAACACCATATATTTT	CASSLIETGTNSGNTIYF
TRBJ2-2	-	TRBV4-2	-	16	TGTGCCAGCAGCCAAGGGGCAGGATCGAACACCGGGGAGCTGTTTTTT	CASSQGAGSNTGELFF
TRBJ1-3	-	TRBV28	-	18	TGTGCCAGCAGTTTATTGTCGATTTGGGGCGGCTCGAGGAACACCATATATTTT	CASSLLSIWGGSRNTIYF
TRBJ2-3	-	TRBV2	-	16	TGTGCCAGCAGTGAACCCGAGACAGACAGCACAGATACGCAGTATTTT	CASSEPETDSTDTQYF
TRBJ1-2	-	TRBV29-1	-	13	TGCAGCGTTGAAAGCTTGGGAGCCTATGGCTACACCTTC	CSVESLGAYGYTF
TRBJ1-2	-	TRBV11-2	-	12	TGTGCCAGCAGCTTACAAAGCGCCGGCTACACCTTC	CASSLQSAGYTF
TRBJ1-1	-	TRBV7-9	-	14	TGTGCCAGCAGCTTGAGAAGGGGTGACACTGAAGCTTTCTTT	CASSLRRGDTEAFF
TRBJ2-1	TRBD2	TRBV30	once	15	TGTGCCTGGAGTAGTGAGCGGGGGGGCCGGAATGAGCAGTTCTTC	CAWSSERGGRNEQFF
TRBJ2-1	TRBD2	TRBV2	-	14	TGTGCCAGCAGTGATTGGGTGAGCGGGGATGAGCAGTTCTTC	CASSDWVSGDEQFF
TRBJ1-1	-	TRBV2	-	13	TGTGCCAGCAGGCCAGGCAGATACACTGAAGCTTTCTTT	CASRPGRYTEAFF
TRBJ1-5	TRBD1	TRBV7-8	-	15	TGTGCCAGCTCCGGATCGGGACAGATTAATCAGCCCCAGCATTTT	CASSGSGQINQPQHF
TRBJ2-6	-	TRBV9	-	14	TGTGCCAGCAATAGTTTCTCTGGGGCCAACGTCCTGACTTTC	CASNSFSGANVLTF
TRBJ1-2	-	TRBV10-3	once	15	TGTGCCATCAAAGAAGGGGCTCAATCTAACTATGGCTACACCTTC	CAIKEGAQSNYGYTF
TRBJ1-3	-	TRBV4-1	-	16	TGCGCCAGCAGCCAAGATCCGGGGGACTCTGGAAACACCATATATTTT	CASSQDPGDSGNTIYF
TRBJ2-1	-	TRBV29-1	-	16	TGCAGCGCTAAGGACTACCGAGGGAGCTCCTACAATGAGCAGTTCTTC	CSAKDYRGSSYNEQFF
TRBJ1-1	-	TRBV4-2	few	16	TGTGCCAGCAGCCAAGTATCCGGGGTAGTGAACACTGAAGCTTTCTTT	CASSQVSGVVNTEAFF
TRBJ1-6	TRBD1	TRBV9	-	16	TGTGCCAGCAGCGCTTCCGGGACAGCGAACTTTTCACCCCTCCACTTT	CASSASGTANFSPLHF
TRBJ2-7	-	TRBV7-2	-	15	TGTGCCAGCAGCTTAAGGGGGACGGAAAAGGACGAGCAGTACTTC	CASSLRGTEKDEQYF
TRBJ2-5	-	TRBV7-3	-	14	TGTGCCAGCAGCCCAAGGGCTAGCAGAGAGACCCAGTACTTC	CASSPRASRETQYF